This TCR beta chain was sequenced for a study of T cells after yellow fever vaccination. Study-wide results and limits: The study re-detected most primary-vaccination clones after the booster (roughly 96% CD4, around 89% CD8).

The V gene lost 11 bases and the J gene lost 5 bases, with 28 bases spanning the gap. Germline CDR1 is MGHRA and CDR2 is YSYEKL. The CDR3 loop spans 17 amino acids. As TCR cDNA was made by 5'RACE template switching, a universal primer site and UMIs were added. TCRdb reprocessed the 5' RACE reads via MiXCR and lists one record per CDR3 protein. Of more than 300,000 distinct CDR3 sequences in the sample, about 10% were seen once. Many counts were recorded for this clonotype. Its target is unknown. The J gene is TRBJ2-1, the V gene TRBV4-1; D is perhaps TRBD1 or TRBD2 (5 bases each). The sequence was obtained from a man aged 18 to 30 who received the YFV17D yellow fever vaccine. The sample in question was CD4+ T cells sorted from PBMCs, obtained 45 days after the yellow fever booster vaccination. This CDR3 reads CAAAKRGQTGGDNEQFF. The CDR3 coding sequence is TGCGCCGCAGCCAAGAGGGGCCAGACGGGTGGGGACAATGAGCAGTTCTTC.